These 27 T cell receptor beta chains were all obtained from the same sample, sequenced in a study of blood T cell repertoires in COVID-19 (dated by TCRdb to about 2020). Library creation used the immunoSEQ multiplex PCR assay. What TCRdb holds here is the immuneACCESS table cut down to in-frame rearrangements. Part of the clones is not present; checked against another copy, under half of the missing clones reflect an unresolved V gene, and the others are unexplained. Counted in this sample were over 45,000 clones; 85% of them appeared once. The ten largest make up about 13% of the sample. Sequenced sample: peripheral blood. These receptors came from a human donor in a cohort sampled during active COVID-19.

This rearrangement joins TRBV19 to TRBJ2-1; 11 bases map to TRBD2. CDR3 size: 16 residues. CDR1 is LNHDA, CDR2 SQIVND, per germline (reference sequence). With 3 bases clipped from V and 6 bases from J, the junction kept 7 bases outside the gene matches. CDR3 sequence reads: CASSILAGGPGNEQFF. Here the CDR3 DNA reads TGTGCCAGTAGTATTTTAGCGGGAGGGCCGGGCAATGAGCAGTTCTTC.

This clone was found once. This chain links TRBV11-2 with TRBJ2-1, with a tentative D call TRBD2 (6 bases). The V gene's germline CDR1 is SGHAT and CDR2 FQNNGV. V was shortened by 4 bases and J by 3 bases, with 16 bases between the two germline ends. The CDR3 spans 16 residues. The chain's CDR3 is CASSSNRRAGYNEQFF. CDR3 in DNA: TGTGCCAGCAGCTCAAACCGGAGGGCCGGCTACAATGAGCAGTTCTTC.

V is TRBV3-1 (or the pseudogene TRBV3-2) and J is TRBJ2-7, with TRBD2 matching over 15 bases. The germline V gene encodes CDR1 LGHDT and CDR2 YNNKEL (reference sequence). The CDR3 spans 15 residues. Trimming removed 3 bases from V and 5 bases from J; junction bases left unmatched: 2. The DNA of the CDR3 is TGTGCCAGCAGCCAGGGACTAGCGGGAGGCGACGAGCAGTACTTC. It yields the protein CASSQGLAGGDEQYF.

This clone was observed a handful of times. An end of the junction does not agree with germline; a read error may underlie this. The chain has TRBV7-9 and TRBJ2-7, with D maybe TRBD1 (6 bases). Per the germline V gene, CDR1 is SEHNR and CDR2 is FQNEAQ (reference sequence). The CDR3 length is 15 residues. CDR3 region: CASSRGQYSSHEQYF. In DNA, the CDR3 is TGTGCCAGCAGCCGAGGACAGTATTCCTCCCACGAGCAGTACTTC.

This chain uses TRBV19 with TRBJ2-1; no definite D call. V was cut by 7 bases and J by 4 bases, with 11 bases left in between. Germline V gene data show CDR1 as LNHDA and CDR2 as SQIVND (reference sequence). This CDR3 spans 13 amino acids. For the CDR3, the DNA is TGTGCCAGTACCCAAGAACGGTACAATGAGCAGTTCTTC. It encodes CASTQERYNEQFF.

The chain is built from TRBV7-2 and TRBJ2-7; D is unresolved. Germline-derived CDR1 and CDR2 are SGHTA and FQGNSA. The V end lost 0 bases, the J end lost 2 bases, and 5 bases lay between the germline ends. The CDR3 totals 13 residues. The CDR3, as DNA: TGTGCCAGCAGCTTAGCGCACACCTACGAGCAGTACTTC. Its translation is CASSLAHTYEQYF.

V gene TRBV14 combines with J gene TRBJ1-2; D unresolved. The CDR3 runs to 14 residues. Germline V gives CDR1 SGHDN, CDR2 FVKESK. Between the trimmed V and J ends, which lost 1 base and 10 bases, there was a span of 16 bases. DNA of the CDR3: TGTGCCAGCAGCCAAGGGCAGTGGGCACCGCACTACACCTTC. Its translation is CASSQGQWAPHYTF.

The chain couples TRBV9 to TRBJ1-1; D unclear. Trimming removed 0 bases at V and 5 bases at J, with 8 bases between. Germline assignment: CDR1 SGDLS and CDR2 YYNGEE. The CDR3 is 13 residues long. Here the CDR3 reads CASSVAQTTEAFF. The CDR3 DNA reads TGTGCCAGCAGCGTAGCCCAGACTACTGAAGCTTTCTTT.

The V and J genes are TRBV5-1 and TRBJ1-1; TRBD1 agrees at 7 bases. J lost 1 base, V lost 4 bases, and 10 bases had no gene match. The CDR3 extends over 16 amino acids. The germline CDR1 and CDR2 sequences are SGHRS and YFSETQ. The CDR3 bases are TGCGCCAGCAGCCTAACGACAGGGATCGGGAACACTGAAGCTTTCTTT. This sequence encodes CASSLTTGIGNTEAFF. Looking up the rest from reference TRBV5-1 and TRBJ1-1 gives the full variable domain: KAGVTQTPRYLIKTRGQQVTLSCSPISGHRSVSWYQQTPGQGLQFLFEYFSETQRNKGNFPGRFSGRQFSNSRSEMNVSTLELGDSALYLCASSLTTGIGNTEAFFGQGTRLTVV.

This chain connects TRBV12-3 or TRBV12-4 to TRBJ1-3; D gene uncertain. Trimming pared 5 bases from V and 4 bases from J, leaving 9 bases between. The CDR3 has 13 residues. This CDR3 is CASSQVAGNTIYF. DNA for the CDR3: TGTGCCAGCAGTCAAGTAGCGGGAAACACCATATATTTT.

The chain links TRBV7-3 to TRBJ2-3; TRBD2 matches at 7 bases. This CDR3 region has 17 residues. In germline, CDR1 is SGHTA, CDR2 FQGTGA. J gave up 0 bases and V 2 bases, and 8 bases lay outside the gene matches. This CDR3 is CASSLWASGSSTDTQYF. DNA of the CDR3: TGTGCCAGCAGCTTATGGGCTAGCGGATCTAGCACAGATACGCAGTATTTT.

The chain employs TRBV7-2 and TRBJ1-1, with D possibly matching TRBD1 (6 bases). Germline V gives CDR1 SGHTA, CDR2 FQGNSA. The V gene lost 5 bases and the J gene lost 4 bases, with 14 bases spanning the gap. The CDR3 sequence is 14 residues long. The CDR3 DNA sequence: TGTGCCAGCAGCCCCCCTTGGGACATCACTGAAGCTTTCTTT. Translated: CASSPPWDITEAFF.

This chain links TRBV19 with TRBJ2-2, with D perhaps matching TRBD1 (6 bases). Trimming left V 4 bases short and J 6 bases short, with 9 bases between. The CDR3 extends over 13 amino acids. Germline loops: CDR1 LNHDA, CDR2 SQIVND (reference sequence). The CDR3 loop reads CASSNRAPGELFF. The CDR3 region has the DNA TGTGCCAGTAGTAACAGGGCCCCCGGGGAGCTGTTTTTT. The whole variable domain, remainder taken from reference TRBV19 and TRBJ2-2, is DGGITQSPKYLFRKEGQNVTLSCEQNLNHDAMYWYRQDPGQGLRLIYYSQIVNDFQKGDIAEGYSVSREKKESFPLTVTSAQKNPTAFYLCASSNRAPGELFFGEGSRLTVL.

The chain is built from TRBV5-4 and TRBJ2-2; 9 bases match TRBD1. The CDR3 contains 16 residues. V lost 4 bases to trimming and J lost 4 bases; unmatched junction nucleotides: 8. Per the germline V gene, CDR1 is SGHNT and CDR2 is YYREEE (reference sequence). The CDR3 region has the DNA TGTGCCAGCAGCGGAGGACAGGGGCAGGGCACCGGGGAGCTGTTTTTT. This codes for CASSGGQGQGTGELFF.

The V gene is TRBV7-9, the J gene TRBJ2-1; 7 nucleotides line up with TRBD2. V lost 3 bases to trimming and J lost 8 bases; unmatched junction nucleotides: 10. The CDR3 covers 15 residues. Germline CDR1 and CDR2: SEHNR and FQNEAQ (reference sequence). CDR3 protein: CASSFRGLTVDEQFF. In DNA, the CDR3 is TGTGCCAGCAGCTTTAGGGGACTAACGGTTGATGAGCAGTTCTTC.

V and J are TRBV19 and TRBJ2-1; 9 bases fit TRBD2. V lost 8 bases and J lost 0; bases outside the gene matches: 14. Germline V gene lookup returns CDR1 LNHDA and CDR2 SQIVND (reference sequence). This CDR3 region has 18 residues. CDR3 amino acids: CASPHRPASGDSYNEQFF. CDR3 DNA: TGTGCCAGTCCCCATAGACCGGCTAGCGGGGACTCCTACAATGAGCAGTTCTTC.

This rearrangement joins TRBV9 to TRBJ2-1; a weak D match, TRBD2 (5 bases). The CDR3 sequence is 16 residues long. Germline-derived CDR1 and CDR2 are SGDLS and YYNGEE. V lost 0 bases and J 0 bases, leaving 10 bases between the germline ends. CDR3 bases: TGTGCCAGCAGCGTAGGTGAGGGAAACTCCTACAATGAGCAGTTCTTC. Amino acid sequence: CASSVGEGNSYNEQFF.

The sample holds many counts of this clone. This chain links TRBV2 with TRBJ2-1, with D perhaps TRBD2 (5 bases). V was trimmed by 11 bases and J by 0 bases, leaving 11 bases between them. Germline V lookup: CDR1 SNHLY, CDR2 FYNNEI. This CDR3 contains 13 residues. The CDR3 is CAGLISSYNEQFF. CDR3 DNA: TGTGCCGGACTCATCAGCTCCTACAATGAGCAGTTCTTC. Full variable domain (remainder filled in from reference TRBV2 and TRBJ2-1): EPEVTQTPSHQVTQMGQEVILRCVPISNHLYFYWYRQILGQKVEFLVSFYNNEISEKSEIFDDQFSVERPDGSNFTLKIRSTKLEDSAMYFCAGLISSYNEQFFGPGTRLTVL.

V and J are TRBV29-1 and TRBJ2-1; D might be TRBD2 (6 bases). Per germline, CDR1 SQVTM and CDR2 ANQGSEA. CDR3 length equals 16 residues. V lost 6 bases, J lost 1 base, and 19 bases lay in between. This chain's CDR3 is CSVGLTGASSYNEQFF. The CDR3 region has the DNA TGCAGCGTCGGACTAACTGGTGCTTCGTCCTACAATGAGCAGTTCTTC.

The chain is built from TRBV6-2 or TRBV6-3 and TRBJ2-3, with 10 bases that match TRBD1. In germline, CDR1 is MNHEY, CDR2 SVGEGT. This CDR3 is 17 amino acids long. V lost 7 bases to trimming and J lost 2 bases; unmatched junction nucleotides: 12. In DNA form, the CDR3 reads TGTGCCAGCACCCCCAGGTGGGACAGGGGATACACAGATACGCAGTATTTT. Protein sequence: CASTPRWDRGYTDTQYF.

The V call is TRBV11-3, the J call TRBJ2-1, with 7 nucleotides matching TRBD2. The CDR3 is made up of 15 amino acids. Per germline, CDR1 SGHNT and CDR2 YENEEA. The J segment lost 8 bases and the V segment lost 2 bases, leaving 9 bases of the junction unmatched. Here the CDR3 reads CASSLIGEGLDEQFF. CDR3 coding DNA: TGTGCCAGCAGCTTAATCGGGGAGGGCCTCGATGAGCAGTTCTTC.

The chain recombines TRBV14 with TRBJ1-5; no clear D. V was trimmed by 2 bases and J by 3 bases, leaving 8 bases between them. The CDR3 covers 14 residues. The germline V gene has CDR1 SGHDN and CDR2 FVKESK. DNA for the CDR3: TGTGCCAGCAGCCAAAGTTCTAACAATCAGCCCCAGCATTTT. This codes for CASSQSSNNQPQHF.

The chain is built from TRBV27 and TRBJ1-1; weak D call: TRBD1 (5 bases). The CDR3 loop spans 14 amino acids. Trimming took 1 base from V and 9 from J, leaving 15 bases between them. CDR1 and CDR2 (germline): MNHEY, SMNVEV (reference sequence). The CDR3 DNA sequence: TGTGCCAGCAGTTTATATCGGACACCAAATAAAGCTTTCTTT. Its translation: CASSLYRTPNKAFF.

The chain employs TRBV11-3 and TRBJ2-1; TRBD2 agrees at 7 bases. The CDR3 is 17 residues long. With 5 bases clipped from V and 0 bases from J, the junction kept 10 bases outside the gene matches. Germline V gene lookup returns CDR1 SGHNT and CDR2 YENEEA. The CDR3 DNA sequence: TGTGCCAGCAGCCCCCGGGGCGCGGGAGACTCCTACAATGAGCAGTTCTTC. Its protein is CASSPRGAGDSYNEQFF.

The genes are TRBV27 and TRBJ1-1; D unclear. V was trimmed by 2 bases and J by 1 base, leaving 5 bases between them. The CDR3 contains 13 residues. Per germline, CDR1 MNHEY and CDR2 SMNVEV (reference sequence). This CDR3 is CASSLGRNTEAFF. The CDR3 DNA reads TGTGCCAGCAGTTTAGGGAGGAACACTGAAGCTTTCTTT.

The CDR3 region is CASSLYRTSGSIAEQFF. The DNA of the CDR3 is TGTGCCAGCAGTTTATATCGGACTAGCGGGAGTATTGCTGAGCAGTTCTTC. J is TRBJ2-1 and V is TRBV27, with TRBD2 identical over 13 bases. Per germline, CDR1 MNHEY and CDR2 SMNVEV (reference sequence). This CDR3 has 17 amino acids. V gave up 1 base and J gave up 9 bases; unmatched junction bases: 9.

The table lists this clone with a few counts. The rearrangement links TRBV19 to TRBJ1-1, with D possibly TRBD1 on 5 matching bases. The germline V and J ends were trimmed by 4 bases and 4 bases, with 16 bases remaining between them. In germline, CDR1 is LNHDA, CDR2 SQIVND (reference sequence). CDR3 size: 15 residues. Written as DNA, the CDR3 is TGTGCCAGTAGTAGCCCCGGGGGGGTTAGCACTGAAGCTTTCTTT. This translates into CASSSPGGVSTEAFF.